The 31 T cell receptor beta chains reported below all come from one sample, sequenced in a study of cytomegalovirus exposure and HLA in healthy donors. TCRdb's copy holds only in-frame clones and misses some; the assay was immunoSEQ multiplex PCR. The table records tens of thousands of clones, around 90% of them present only once. The sequenced sample was PBMCs. The receptors here all came from a woman aged 18-35 years in good health and CMV-seropositive.

The chain employs TRBV27 and TRBJ2-1; 10 bases align to TRBD1. V was clipped by 10 bases and J by 6 bases; unmatched bases: 9. There are 14 residues in the CDR3. Germline-derived CDR1 and CDR2 are MNHEY and SMNVEV (reference sequence). The CDR3 DNA follows: TGTGCCACCAGGACCCGGGACAGGGGCAATGAGCAGTTCTTC. Translated, it gives CATRTRDRGNEQFF.

The rearrangement joins TRBV6-4 to TRBJ1-2; a possible D gene is TRBD1 (5 bases). The CDR3 is 12 amino acids. The V gene lost 2 bases and the J gene lost 10 bases, with 11 bases spanning the gap. The germline V gene has CDR1 MRHNA and CDR2 SNTAGT. The CDR3 region has the DNA TGTGCCAGCAGTGACGGGGGGAGAGCCTACACCTTC. Its protein is CASSDGGRAYTF.

The chain has TRBV4-1 and TRBJ2-3, with D maybe TRBD2 (5 bases). Germline CDR1 MGHRA, CDR2 YSYEKL. V dropped 0 bases and J dropped 4 bases, with 14 bases sitting between them. The CDR3 length is 16 residues. The DNA of the CDR3 is TGCGCCAGCAGCCAAGAAAGACTAAGCGTTTCAGATACGCAGTATTTT. It codes for CASSQERLSVSDTQYF.

This clone was seen once. The rearrangement links TRBV18 to TRBJ2-1, with 8 bases that match TRBD1. With 1 base clipped from V and 6 bases from J, the junction kept 14 bases outside the gene matches. This CDR3 contains 18 residues. CDR1 KGHSH and CDR2 LQKENI come from the germline V gene. CDR3 DNA sequence: TGTGCCAGCTCACCACGAGTTAAAACAGGGGGTCTCGGCAATGAGCAGTTCTTC. Protein product: CASSPRVKTGGLGNEQFF.

The sample holds one count of this clone. The gene calls are TRBV10-3 and TRBJ2-5, with 9 bases aligning to TRBD2. V gave up 5 bases and J gave up 4 bases; unmatched junction bases: 2. The CDR3 has 13 residues. The germline CDR1 and CDR2 sequences are ENHRY and SYGVKD. The CDR3 sequence is CAISSREGETQYF. The CDR3 bases are TGTGCCATCAGTTCGCGGGAGGGAGAGACCCAGTACTTC.

This clone was detected many times. The rearrangement joins TRBV19 to TRBJ2-5; a possible D gene is TRBD1 (5 bases). CDR1 LNHDA and CDR2 SQIVND come from the germline V gene (reference sequence). The V end lost 3 bases, the J end lost 3 bases, and 14 bases lay between the germline ends. The CDR3 runs to 15 residues. CDR3 sequence reads: CASSIQGQGKETQYF. In nucleotides, the CDR3 is TGTGCCAGTAGTATCCAAGGCCAGGGAAAAGAGACCCAGTACTTC.

A single count supports this clone. V and J are TRBV5-4 and TRBJ2-7, with D possibly matching TRBD2 (5 bases). V lost 3 bases to trimming and J lost 6 bases, with 7 bases between them. This CDR3 region has 11 residues. From germline, CDR1 is SGHNT and CDR2 YYREEE (reference sequence). CDR3 nucleotide sequence: TGTGCCAGCAGCTGGGGAGCCGAGCAGTACTTC. Translating gives CASSWGAEQYF.

The CDR3 DNA sequence: TGTGCCAGCGGGGGGATACCCGGGGGGTCCTACAATGAGCAGTTCTTC. Encoded protein: CASGGIPGGSYNEQFF. The rearrangement uses TRBV4-2 and TRBJ2-1; 7 bases align to TRBD2. The germline V gene has CDR1 LGHNA and CDR2 YNFKEQ. Germline trimming cut 8 bases from V and 1 base from J; bases unmatched to any gene: 11. CDR3 length: 16 residues.

The J gene is TRBJ2-3, the V gene TRBV6-4; a possible D gene is TRBD2 (7 bases). The CDR3 consists of 15 residues. Trimming removed 3 bases from V and 1 base from J, with 11 bases in between. Germline loops: CDR1 MRHNA, CDR2 SNTAGT. This chain's CDR3 is CASSEEGGGTDTQYF. In nucleotides, the CDR3 is TGTGCCAGCAGTGAAGAAGGGGGGGGCACAGATACGCAGTATTTT.

This rearrangement joins TRBV9 to TRBJ2-1; 9 bases are a match to TRBD2. Trimming cost V 4 bases and J 6 bases; bases outside gene matches: 11. The germline V gene encodes CDR1 SGDLS and CDR2 YYNGEE. The CDR3 is 16 residues long. The DNA of the CDR3 is TGTGCCAGCAGCCACCGTTTTGGCGGGGGGGCCAATGAGCAGTTCTTC. Translation: CASSHRFGGGANEQFF.

V usage is TRBV27 and J usage is TRBJ2-7; TRBD1 matches at 7 bases. There are 14 residues in the CDR3. V gave up 0 bases and J gave up 4 bases; unmatched junction bases: 3. Germline CDR1 MNHEY, CDR2 SMNVEV (reference sequence). The CDR3 coding sequence is TGTGCCAGCAGTTTATCGGTGGACAGGTACGAGCAGTACTTC. The encoded protein is CASSLSVDRYEQYF.

The chain couples TRBV4-1 to TRBJ1-3; D gene unclear. CDR3 length equals 14 residues. The germline V gene has CDR1 MGHRA and CDR2 YSYEKL. Trimming shortened V by 1 base and J by 1 base, and 5 bases separated the two germline ends. The CDR3 DNA reads as TGCGCCAGCAGCCAAGGAGTTTCTGGAAACACCATATATTTT. Residues: CASSQGVSGNTIYF.

The rearrangement links TRBV5-1 to TRBJ2-1; 9 nucleotides line up with TRBD2. Germline lookup yields CDR1 SGHRS and CDR2 YFSETQ. The V and J ends lost 0 bases and 8 bases, in that order; junction bases with no gene match: 6. This CDR3 is built from 15 residues. The CDR3 DNA reads TGCGCCAGCAGCTTGGAGCGGGGGGCTATCGATGAGCAGTTCTTC. Protein: CASSLERGAIDEQFF. Drawing the rest from reference TRBV5-1 and TRBJ2-1, the complete variable domain is KAGVTQTPRYLIKTRGQQVTLSCSPISGHRSVSWYQQTPGQGLQFLFEYFSETQRNKGNFPGRFSGRQFSNSRSEMNVSTLELGDSALYLCASSLERGAIDEQFFGPGTRLTVL.

The genes are TRBV7-9 and TRBJ2-3; TRBD2 is a possible D gene (6 bases). The V end lost 3 bases, the J end lost 2 bases, and 15 bases lay between the germline ends. The CDR3 is 16 amino acids. From germline, CDR1 is SEHNR and CDR2 FQNEAQ (reference sequence). CDR3 coding DNA: TGTGCCAGCAGCTTCGGGGACTCAATCTACACAGATACGCAGTATTTT. Its protein product is CASSFGDSIYTDTQYF.

This chain uses TRBV5-1 with TRBJ2-1; 11 bases match TRBD2. The CDR3 sequence is 15 residues long. The V and J ends lost 4 bases and 7 bases, in that order; junction bases with no gene match: 7. Germline loops: CDR1 SGHRS, CDR2 YFSETQ. The CDR3 loop reads CASSKTSGASNEQFF. The CDR3 DNA sequence: TGCGCCAGCAGCAAGACTAGCGGGGCGTCGAATGAGCAGTTCTTC.

This clone has more than one count but fewer than ten. CDR3 region: CASSPTSGNTDTQYF. CDR3 sequence (DNA): TGTGCCAGCAGTCCGACTAGCGGAAACACAGATACGCAGTATTTT. The chain uses TRBV6-4 and TRBJ2-3; TRBD2 matches 9 bases. Germline CDR1 and CDR2: MRHNA and SNTAGT. The CDR3 length is 15 residues. Losses at the gene ends were 5 bases for V and 2 bases for J; bases not matched to a gene: 5.

This chain joins TRBV10-3 and TRBJ2-1, with 9 positions matching TRBD2. J gave up 6 bases and V 0 bases, and 6 bases lay outside the gene matches. The CDR3 totals 16 residues. Germline V gene data show CDR1 as ENHRY and CDR2 as SYGVKD. CDR3 sequence: CAISESPGLASNEQFF. The CDR3 DNA follows: TGTGCCATCAGTGAGTCCCCGGGACTAGCAAGCAATGAGCAGTTCTTC.

The V and J genes are TRBV27 and TRBJ2-6; D unresolved. The CDR3 runs 16 residues. CDR1 and CDR2 (germline): MNHEY, SMNVEV (reference sequence). V was trimmed by 4 bases and J by 1 base, leaving 11 bases between them. The CDR3 region is CASSSPWASGANVLTF. The CDR3 DNA follows: TGTGCCAGCAGTTCACCCTGGGCGTCTGGGGCCAACGTCCTGACTTTC.

In this sample, this clone turned up once. The chain is built from TRBV4-1 and TRBJ2-7; 9 positions agree with TRBD1. The CDR3 runs to 15 residues. J lost 2 bases, V lost 3 bases, and 5 bases had no gene match. CDR1 and CDR2 from the germline V gene are MGHRA and YSYEKL. In DNA, the CDR3 is TGCGCCAGCAGCCAGGGACAGGGAGGCACCTACGAGCAGTACTTC. Translation gives CASSQGQGGTYEQYF.

This clone was picked up a small number of times. This rearrangement joins TRBV25-1 to TRBJ2-5; tentative D call: TRBD2 (5 bases). V was pared by 6 bases and J by 4 bases, with 24 bases between. This CDR3 is built from 17 residues. Per the germline V gene, CDR1 is MGHDK and CDR2 is SYGVNS. In DNA, the CDR3 is TGTGCCAGCAGAGAAAATAAGGAGCTAGCAATAAGAGAGACCCAGTACTTC. It translates to CASRENKELAIRETQYF.

Here the CDR3 reads CASSLRDRGPDTQYF. In DNA, the CDR3 is TGCGCCAGCAGCCTCCGGGACAGGGGACCAGATACGCAGTATTTT. The V and J genes are TRBV5-1 and TRBJ2-3, with TRBD1 matching 10 bases. The germline gives CDR1 SGHRS, CDR2 YFSETQ. There are 15 residues in the CDR3. After removal of 4 bases from V and 4 bases from J, the junction contained 6 bases not matched to a gene.

The sample holds one count of this clone. The rearrangement links TRBV5-4 to TRBJ2-7, with 10 positions matching TRBD2. The germline V gene has CDR1 SGHNT and CDR2 YYREEE (reference sequence). V lost 0 bases, J lost 3 bases, and 6 bases stayed unmatched. This CDR3 has 16 amino acids. CDR3 sequence: CASSLVLAGAHYEQYF. CDR3 bases: TGTGCCAGCAGCTTGGTCCTAGCGGGAGCCCACTACGAGCAGTACTTC.

This clone showed up just once. This sequence joins TRBV29-1 and TRBJ2-3; no definite D call. The V end lost 0 bases, the J end lost 2 bases, and 6 bases lay between the germline ends. Germline V lookup: CDR1 SQVTM, CDR2 ANQGSEA. This CDR3 is 13 amino acids long. CDR3 protein: CSVEDPPTDTQYF. Here the CDR3 DNA reads TGCAGCGTTGAAGATCCTCCCACAGATACGCAGTATTTT.

CDR3 protein: CASRTNNEQFF. The CDR3 bases are TGCGCCAGCAGGACAAACAATGAGCAGTTCTTC. The V and J genes are TRBV5-1 and TRBJ2-1; no clear D. CDR3 length: 11 residues. Germline assignment: CDR1 SGHRS and CDR2 YFSETQ. V was trimmed by 5 bases and J by 5 bases, leaving 5 bases between them.

This sequence joins TRBV27 and TRBJ2-2; the match to TRBD1 covers 8 bases. In germline, CDR1 is MNHEY, CDR2 SMNVEV (reference sequence). There are 14 residues in the CDR3. The V gene end was trimmed by 3 bases and the J gene end by 5 bases; junction bases not matched to a gene: 2. The CDR3: CASSLDRETGELFF. CDR3 nucleotides: TGTGCCAGCAGTTTGGACAGGGAGACCGGGGAGCTGTTTTTT.

The chain couples TRBV4-1 to TRBJ2-7; the D gene is possibly TRBD1 (6 bases). Deletions cut 2 bases from V and 2 bases from J, with 13 bases between. Germline V gene lookup returns CDR1 MGHRA and CDR2 YSYEKL. The CDR3 is made up of 15 amino acids. As DNA, the CDR3 is TGCGCCAGCAGCCAACCCGAGACAGGAGCCTACGAGCAGTACTTC. Amino acids: CASSQPETGAYEQYF.

This chain joins TRBV6-1 and TRBJ2-5; D remains ambiguous. This CDR3 is 12 amino acids long. V gave up 3 bases and J gave up 5 bases, with 7 bases separating them. Germline V gene sequence: CDR1 MNHNS, CDR2 SASEGT. The CDR3 coding sequence is TGTGCCAGCAGTGAGGTCGGGGAGACCCAGTACTTC. Its protein is CASSEVGETQYF.

The chain carries TRBV9 and TRBJ2-1; 7 positions match TRBD1. This CDR3 is built from 15 residues. CDR1 and CDR2 from the germline V gene are SGDLS and YYNGEE. Trimming cost V 3 bases and J 4 bases; bases outside gene matches: 7. The CDR3 here is CASSAGTDIYNEQFF. CDR3 DNA sequence: TGTGCCAGCAGCGCAGGGACAGACATATACAATGAGCAGTTCTTC.

The chain is built from TRBV5-4 and TRBJ2-5; 8 nucleotides align to TRBD1. V gave up 4 bases and J gave up 2 bases; unmatched junction bases: 4. Germline-derived CDR1 and CDR2 are SGHNT and YYREEE (reference sequence). This CDR3 comprises 14 residues. CDR3 loop: CASSDRDRQETQYF. In nucleotides, the CDR3 is TGTGCCAGCAGCGACCGGGACAGGCAAGAGACCCAGTACTTC.

V usage is TRBV7-6 and J usage is TRBJ1-1; the D is unclear. This CDR3 is 14 amino acids long. Germline CDR1 reads SGHVS; CDR2 reads FNYEAQ. Trimming stripped 1 base from V and 1 base from J, with 7 bases between. The DNA for the CDR3 is TGTGCCAGCAGCTTAGGACATACGAACACTGAAGCTTTCTTT. It is translated as CASSLGHTNTEAFF. Full variable domain (rest looked up from reference TRBV7-6 and TRBJ1-1): GAGVSQSPRYKVTKRGQDVALRCDPISGHVSLYWYRQALGQGPEFLTYFNYEAQQDKSGLPNDRFSAERPEGSISTLTIQRTEQRDSAMYRCASSLGHTNTEAFFGQGTRLTVV.

This clone is categorized as medium-sized. The gene calls are TRBV6-4 and TRBJ2-3, with D possibly TRBD2 on 5 matching bases. With 5 bases removed from V and 0 bases from J, the gap between germline ends came to 6 bases. The CDR3 consists of 13 residues. Germline V gene sequence: CDR1 MRHNA, CDR2 SNTAGT. The CDR3 DNA follows: TGTGCCAGCAGTCGGACTAGCACAGATACGCAGTATTTT. It translates to CASSRTSTDTQYF.